This T cell receptor (beta chain) stems from a study of cytomegalovirus exposure and HLA in healthy donors. Study results and limitations: Analysis was carried out at a later point, and it linked a missense DCLRE1C variant to TCR beta V- and J-gene trimming. A few CMV-associated chains were confirmed in vitro to be specific for CMV antigens.

CDR1 is MNHNS, CDR2 SASEGT, per germline. V was cut by 6 bases and J by 4 bases, with 10 bases left in between. CDR3 length: 13 residues. Primers included in the PCR were 60 Vbeta and 13 Jbeta primers. The table came from immunoSEQ multiplex PCR; TCRdb's copy has only in-frame clones and leaves some out. Seen here are approximately 94,000 clones, approximately 76% observed once, and the top ten hold 4% to 5.5%. Regarding this clone: Its antigen is not identified.

Sequenced input: PBMCs. The clonotype originates from a man younger than 40 in good health and CMV-seropositive. The V and J genes are TRBV6-1 and TRBJ1-3; a possible D gene is TRBD1 (6 bases). CDR3 coding DNA: TGTGCCAGCAGCTACGGACAGGGAAACACCATATATTTT. Its translation: CASSYGQGNTIYF.